This T cell receptor (beta chain) is drawn from a study of blood T cell repertoires in COVID-19. Study background: There were acute and convalescent COVID-19 samples, and they came from the United States, Italy and Spain. In each case, the material was cDNA or gDNA derived from T cells, B-cell-depleted T cells, or PBMCs.

The CDR3 contains 15 residues. Germline values: CDR1 LNHDA, CDR2 SQIVND (reference sequence). The J segment lost 3 bases and the V segment lost 5 bases, leaving 3 bases of the junction unmatched. Sequencing was performed with immunoSEQ multiplex PCR; in TCRdb, only in-frame clones are kept and a portion is missing. This table holds around 150,000 clones, over 85% found once. This receptor was identified in a woman aged 50 to 60 with acute or convalescent COVID-19. The chain recombines TRBV19 with TRBJ1-6, with TRBD1 identical over 8 bases. The sequencing input was peripheral blood. CDR3 bases: TGTGCCAGTAGTCCAGGGGGCCTCTATAATTCACCCCTCCACTTT. The encoded protein is CASSPGGLYNSPLHF.